Listed below are T cell receptor beta chains from one sample, sequenced in a study of a mutant IDH1 vaccine in newly diagnosed glioma. These TCRs' antigens remain unknown. Here immunoSEQ multiplex PCR was the method, and the copy in TCRdb shows in-frame clones only, minus some. The sample consists of under 95,000 clones, 75% to 95% of them appearing once. The specimen comprised PBMCs, sampled from a glioma patient whose treatment included an IDH1 peptide vaccine. The receptors stem from a woman aged 45-65 years with glioma. The conserved cysteine and the conserved F or W are not part of the CDR3 here. The D gene is left open where the match is weak.

V gene | D gene | CDR3 protein
TRBV11-2 | NA | ASSLEVGGWTEAF
TRBV9 | TRBD2 | ASSLEIAGVYEQY
TRBV5-1 | NA | ASSLSGVTDTQY
TRBV28 | TRBD1 | ASSLAGGAEQY
TRBV5-4 | TRBD2 | ASSFPSPSGKNTGELF
TRBV28 | TRBD1 | ASSSGQGNGYT
TRBV6-5 | TRBD2 | ASRGGGTINEQF
TRBV21-1 | NA | ASSKKGVPGQGTYEQY
TRBV28 | NA | ASSRARSGANVLT
TRBV18 | NA | ASSPTSPPGNTIY
TRBV7-6 | TRBD1 | ASSLGLTGGYEQY
TRBV4-1 | NA | ASSQALGQYGYT
TRBV25-1 | TRBD2 | ASSDELAGAQETQY